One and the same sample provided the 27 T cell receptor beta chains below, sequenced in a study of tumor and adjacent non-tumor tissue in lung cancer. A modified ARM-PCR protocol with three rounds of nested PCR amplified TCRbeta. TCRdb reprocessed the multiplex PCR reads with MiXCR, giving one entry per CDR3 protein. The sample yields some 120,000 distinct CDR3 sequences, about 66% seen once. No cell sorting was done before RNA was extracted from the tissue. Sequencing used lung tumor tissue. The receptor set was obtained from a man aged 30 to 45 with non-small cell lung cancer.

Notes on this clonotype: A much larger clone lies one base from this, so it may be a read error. The CDR3 region is CTSSLSRQPENIQYF. The CDR3 coding sequence is TGTACCAGCAGCTTATCGCGTCAGCCGGAAAACATTCAGTACTTC. The chain carries TRBV11-1 and TRBJ2-4; D gene ambiguous. The CDR3 totals 15 residues. CDR1 SGHAT and CDR2 FQDESV come from the germline V gene (reference sequence).

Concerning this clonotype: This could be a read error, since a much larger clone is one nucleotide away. In nucleotides, the CDR3 is TGTGCCAGCAGGAGTGAAGGGAACGGTGGCTACGCCTTC. Residues: CASRSEGNGGYAF. This chain joins TRBV6-6 and TRBJ1-2; D is unresolved. Germline assignment: CDR1 MNHNY and CDR2 SVGAGI (reference sequence). CDR3 size: 13 residues.

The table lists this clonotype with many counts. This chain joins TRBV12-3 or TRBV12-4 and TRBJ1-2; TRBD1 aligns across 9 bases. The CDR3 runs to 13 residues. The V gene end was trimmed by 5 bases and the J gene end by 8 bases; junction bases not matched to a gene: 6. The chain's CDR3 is CASSGQGMDGYTF. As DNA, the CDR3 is TGTGCCAGCAGTGGACAGGGGATGGACGGCTACACCTTC.

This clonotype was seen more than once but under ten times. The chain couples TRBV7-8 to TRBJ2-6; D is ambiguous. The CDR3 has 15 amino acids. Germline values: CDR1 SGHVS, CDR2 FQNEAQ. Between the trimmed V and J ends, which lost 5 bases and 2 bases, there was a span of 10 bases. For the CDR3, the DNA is TGTGCCAGCAGCCCGAATTGGGCTGGGGCCAACGTCCTGACTTTC. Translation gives CASSPNWAGANVLTF.

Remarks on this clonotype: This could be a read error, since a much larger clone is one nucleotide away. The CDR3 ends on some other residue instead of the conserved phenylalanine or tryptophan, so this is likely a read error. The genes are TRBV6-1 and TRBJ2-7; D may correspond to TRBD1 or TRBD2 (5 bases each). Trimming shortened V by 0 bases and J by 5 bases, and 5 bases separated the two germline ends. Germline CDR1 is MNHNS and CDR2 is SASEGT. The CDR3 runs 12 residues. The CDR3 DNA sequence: TGTGCCAGCAGTGAAGCGGGGGACGAGCAGTACTCC. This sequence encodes CASSEAGDEQYS.

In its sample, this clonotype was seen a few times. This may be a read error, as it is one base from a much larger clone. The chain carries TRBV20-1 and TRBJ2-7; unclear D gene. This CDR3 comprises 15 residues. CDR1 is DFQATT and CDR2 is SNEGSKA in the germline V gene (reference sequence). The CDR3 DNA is TGCGGTGCCGTGAGGCACACGGCCGCTATCTACGAGCAGTACTTC. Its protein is CGAVRHTAAIYEQYF.

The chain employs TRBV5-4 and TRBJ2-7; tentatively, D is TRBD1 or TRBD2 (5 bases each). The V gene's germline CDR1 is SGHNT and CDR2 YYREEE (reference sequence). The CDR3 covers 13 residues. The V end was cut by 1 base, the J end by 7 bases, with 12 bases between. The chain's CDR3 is CASSLLGEKEQYF. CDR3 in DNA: TGTGCCAGCAGCTTGTTGGGGGAGAAGGAGCAGTACTTC.

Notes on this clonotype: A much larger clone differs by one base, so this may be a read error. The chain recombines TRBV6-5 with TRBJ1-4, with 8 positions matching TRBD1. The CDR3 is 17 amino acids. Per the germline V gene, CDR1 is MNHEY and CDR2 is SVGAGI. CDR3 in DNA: TGTGCCAGCAGTTCCCAGGGGGCGCGAGTAACTAGTGAAAAACTGTTTTTT. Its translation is CASSSQGARVTSEKLFF.

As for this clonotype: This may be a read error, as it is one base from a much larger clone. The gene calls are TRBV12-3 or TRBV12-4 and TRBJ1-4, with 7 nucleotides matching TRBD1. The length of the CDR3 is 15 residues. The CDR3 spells CANSMGTALYEKLFF. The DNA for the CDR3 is TGTGCCAACAGTATGGGGACAGCCTTGTATGAAAAACTGTTTTTT.

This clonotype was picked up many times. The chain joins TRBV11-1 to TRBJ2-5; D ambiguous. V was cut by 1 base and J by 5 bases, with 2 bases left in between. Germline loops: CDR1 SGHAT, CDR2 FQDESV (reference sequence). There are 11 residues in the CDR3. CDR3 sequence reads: CASSLDETQYF. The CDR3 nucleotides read TGTGCCAGCAGCTTAGACGAGACCCAGTACTTC.

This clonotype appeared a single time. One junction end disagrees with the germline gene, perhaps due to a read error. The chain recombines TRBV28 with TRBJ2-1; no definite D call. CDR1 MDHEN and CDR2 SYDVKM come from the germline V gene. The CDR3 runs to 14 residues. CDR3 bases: TGTGCCAACAGTTTATCCCGGCTAATCGATGAGCAGTTCTTC. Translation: CANSLSRLIDEQFF.

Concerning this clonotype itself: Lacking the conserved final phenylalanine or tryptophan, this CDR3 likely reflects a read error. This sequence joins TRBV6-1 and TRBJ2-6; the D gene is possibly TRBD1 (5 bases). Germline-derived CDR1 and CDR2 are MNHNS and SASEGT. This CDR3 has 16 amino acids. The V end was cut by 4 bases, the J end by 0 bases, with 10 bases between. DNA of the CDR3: TGTGCCAGCAGTGGAGGACATATCTCTGGGGCCAACGTCCTGACTTCC. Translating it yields CASSGGHISGANVLTS.

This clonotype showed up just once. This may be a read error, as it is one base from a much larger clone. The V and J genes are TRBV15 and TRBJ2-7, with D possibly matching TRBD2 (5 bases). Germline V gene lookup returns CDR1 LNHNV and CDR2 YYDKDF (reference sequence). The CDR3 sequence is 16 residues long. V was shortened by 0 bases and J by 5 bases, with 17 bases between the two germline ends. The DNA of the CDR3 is TGTGCCACCAGCAGAGATCGGACTCTTGGCGGACACGAGCAGTACTTC. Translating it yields CATSRDRTLGGHEQYF.

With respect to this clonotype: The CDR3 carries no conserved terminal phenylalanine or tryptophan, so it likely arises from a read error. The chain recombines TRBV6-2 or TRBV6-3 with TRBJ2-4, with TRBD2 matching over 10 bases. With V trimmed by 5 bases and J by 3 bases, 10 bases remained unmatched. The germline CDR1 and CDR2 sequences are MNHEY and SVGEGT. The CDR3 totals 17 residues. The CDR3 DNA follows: TGTGCCAGCAGTCCCTCCACTAGCGGGATAGTCAAAAACATTCAGTACTTA. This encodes CASSPSTSGIVKNIQYL.

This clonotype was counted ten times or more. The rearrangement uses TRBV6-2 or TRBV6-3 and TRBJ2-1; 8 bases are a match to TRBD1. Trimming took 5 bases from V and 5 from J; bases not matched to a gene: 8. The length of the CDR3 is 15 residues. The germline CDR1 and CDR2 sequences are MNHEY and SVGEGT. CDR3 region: CASSVNSQGDNEQFF. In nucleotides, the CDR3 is TGTGCCAGCAGTGTCAACTCACAGGGGGACAATGAGCAGTTCTTC.

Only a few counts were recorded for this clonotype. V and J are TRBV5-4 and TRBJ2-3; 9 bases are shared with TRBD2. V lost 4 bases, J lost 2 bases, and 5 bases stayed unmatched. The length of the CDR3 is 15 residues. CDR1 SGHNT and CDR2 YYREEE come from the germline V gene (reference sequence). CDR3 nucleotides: TGTGCCAGCAGCCCTAGGACTAGCGTCACAGATACGCAGTATTTT. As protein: CASSPRTSVTDTQYF.

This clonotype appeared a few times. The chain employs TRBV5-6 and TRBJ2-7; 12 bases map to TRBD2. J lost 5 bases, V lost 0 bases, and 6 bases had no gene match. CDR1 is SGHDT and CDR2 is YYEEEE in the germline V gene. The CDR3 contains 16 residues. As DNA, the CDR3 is TGTGCCAGCAGCTTGGGGGCTAGCGGGAGGGCCGACGAGCAGTACTTC. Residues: CASSLGASGRADEQYF.

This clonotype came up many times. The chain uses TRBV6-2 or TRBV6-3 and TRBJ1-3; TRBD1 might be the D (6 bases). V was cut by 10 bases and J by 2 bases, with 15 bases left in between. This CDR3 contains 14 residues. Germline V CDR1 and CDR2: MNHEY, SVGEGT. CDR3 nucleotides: TGTGCCACCGAAGCTGGGACAACTGGAAACACCATATATTTT. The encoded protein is CATEAGTTGNTIYF.

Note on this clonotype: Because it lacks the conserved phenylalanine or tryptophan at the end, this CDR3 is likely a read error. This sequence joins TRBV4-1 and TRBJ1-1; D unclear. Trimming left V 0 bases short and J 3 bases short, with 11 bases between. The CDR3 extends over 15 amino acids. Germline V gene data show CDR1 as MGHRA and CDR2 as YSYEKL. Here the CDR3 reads CASSQEPGMDTEAFI. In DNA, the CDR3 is TGCGCCAGCAGCCAAGAACCGGGAATGGACACTGAAGCTTTCATT.

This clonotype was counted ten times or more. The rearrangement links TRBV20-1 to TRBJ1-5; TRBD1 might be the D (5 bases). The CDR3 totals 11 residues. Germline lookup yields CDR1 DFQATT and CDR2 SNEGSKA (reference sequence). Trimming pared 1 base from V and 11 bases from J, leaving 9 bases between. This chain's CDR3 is CSARAGPAQHF. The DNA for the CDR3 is TGCAGTGCTAGAGCGGGGCCAGCCCAGCATTTT.

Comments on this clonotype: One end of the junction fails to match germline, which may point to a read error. CDR3 loop: CASSLVLYIEQFF. DNA for the CDR3: TGTGCCAGCAGCTTAGTCTTGTACATTGAGCAATTCTTC. The chain couples TRBV11-1 to TRBJ2-1, with D hard to call. Per the germline V gene, CDR1 is SGHAT and CDR2 is FQDESV (reference sequence). The CDR3 is 13 amino acids.

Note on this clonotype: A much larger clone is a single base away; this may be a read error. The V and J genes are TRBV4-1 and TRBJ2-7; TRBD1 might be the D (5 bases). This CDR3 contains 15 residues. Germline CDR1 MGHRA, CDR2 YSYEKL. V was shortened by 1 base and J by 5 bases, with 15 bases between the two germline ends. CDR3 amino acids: CASSQVGDSAHEQYF. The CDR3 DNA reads TGCGCCAGCAGCCAAGTTGGAGACAGTGCTCACGAGCAGTACTTC.

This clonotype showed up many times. The CDR3: CASSYGGMNTEAFF. The DNA of the CDR3 is TGTGCCAGCAGTTACGGGGGTATGAACACTGAAGCTTTCTTT. V gene TRBV6-6 combines with J gene TRBJ1-1, with D maybe TRBD1 (5 bases). This CDR3 is built from 14 residues. CDR1 and CDR2 from the germline V gene are MNHNY and SVGAGI (reference sequence). Trimming shortened V by 2 bases and J by 0 bases, and 7 bases separated the two germline ends.

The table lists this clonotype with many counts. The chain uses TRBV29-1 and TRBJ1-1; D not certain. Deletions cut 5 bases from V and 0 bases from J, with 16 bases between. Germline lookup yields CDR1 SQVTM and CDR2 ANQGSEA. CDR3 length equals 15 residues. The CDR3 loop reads CSVLGVGGVNTEAFF. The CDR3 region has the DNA TGCAGCGTTTTGGGCGTCGGCGGGGTGAACACTGAAGCTTTCTTT.

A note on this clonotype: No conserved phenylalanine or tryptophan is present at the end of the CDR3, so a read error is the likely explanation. As DNA, the CDR3 is TGTACCAGCAGCTTAGATGGGACCGGGGAGCTGTTTGTT. Amino acid sequence: CTSSLDGTGELFV. This sequence joins TRBV11-2 and TRBJ2-2, with unresolved D. The length of the CDR3 is 13 residues. From germline, CDR1 is SGHAT and CDR2 FQNNGV.

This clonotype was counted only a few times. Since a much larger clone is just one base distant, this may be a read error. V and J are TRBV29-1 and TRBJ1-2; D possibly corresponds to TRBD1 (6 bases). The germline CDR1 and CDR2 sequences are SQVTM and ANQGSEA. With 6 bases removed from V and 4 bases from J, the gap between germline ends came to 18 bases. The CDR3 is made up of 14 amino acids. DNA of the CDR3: TGCAGCGTGAGACAGACAATCAGGGGCTATGGCTACACCTTC. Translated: CSVRQTIRGYGYTF.

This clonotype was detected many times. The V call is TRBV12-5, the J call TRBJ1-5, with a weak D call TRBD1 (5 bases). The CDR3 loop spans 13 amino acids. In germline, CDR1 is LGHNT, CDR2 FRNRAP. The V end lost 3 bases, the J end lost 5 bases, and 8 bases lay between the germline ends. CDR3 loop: CASGLGGDQPQHF. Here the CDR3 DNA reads TGTGCTAGTGGTTTAGGAGGGGATCAGCCCCAGCATTTT.